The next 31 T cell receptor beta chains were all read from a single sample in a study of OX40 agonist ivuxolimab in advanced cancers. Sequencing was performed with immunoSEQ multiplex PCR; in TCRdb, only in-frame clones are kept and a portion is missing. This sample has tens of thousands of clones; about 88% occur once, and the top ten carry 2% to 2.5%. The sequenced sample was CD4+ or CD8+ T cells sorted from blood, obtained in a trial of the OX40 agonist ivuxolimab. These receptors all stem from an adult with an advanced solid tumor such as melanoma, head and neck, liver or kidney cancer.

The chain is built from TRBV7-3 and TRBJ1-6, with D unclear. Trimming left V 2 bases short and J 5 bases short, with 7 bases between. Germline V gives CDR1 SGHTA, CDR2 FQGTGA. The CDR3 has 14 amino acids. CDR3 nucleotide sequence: TGTGCCAGCAGCTTAGACGGGCATAATTCACCCCTCCACTTT. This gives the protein CASSLDGHNSPLHF.

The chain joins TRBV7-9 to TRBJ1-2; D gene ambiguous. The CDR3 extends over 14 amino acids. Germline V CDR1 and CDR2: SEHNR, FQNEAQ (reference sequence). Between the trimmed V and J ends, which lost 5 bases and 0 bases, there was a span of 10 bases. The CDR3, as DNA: TGTGCCAGCAGCCACACCGAAGCTAACTATGGCTACACCTTC. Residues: CASSHTEANYGYTF.

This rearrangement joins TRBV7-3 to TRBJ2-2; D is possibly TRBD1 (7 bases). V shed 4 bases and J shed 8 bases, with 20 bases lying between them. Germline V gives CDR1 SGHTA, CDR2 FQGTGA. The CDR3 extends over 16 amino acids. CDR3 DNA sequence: TGTGCCAGCAGCTCTACAGGGGACCCGGGGAGGGGGGAGCTGTTTTTT. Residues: CASSSTGDPGRGELFF. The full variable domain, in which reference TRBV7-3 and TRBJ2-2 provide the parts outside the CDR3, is GAGVSQTPSNKVTEKGKYVELRCDPISGHTALYWYRQSLGQGPEFLIYFQGTGAADDSGLPNDRFFAVRPEGSVSTLKIQRTERGDSAVYLCASSSTGDPGRGELFFGEGSRLTVL.

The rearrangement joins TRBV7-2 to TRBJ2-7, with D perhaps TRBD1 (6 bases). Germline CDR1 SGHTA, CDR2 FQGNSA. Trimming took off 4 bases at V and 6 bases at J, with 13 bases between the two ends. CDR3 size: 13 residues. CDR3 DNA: TGTGCCAGCAGCTCCATACAGGGAACCGAGCAGTACTTC. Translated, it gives CASSSIQGTEQYF.

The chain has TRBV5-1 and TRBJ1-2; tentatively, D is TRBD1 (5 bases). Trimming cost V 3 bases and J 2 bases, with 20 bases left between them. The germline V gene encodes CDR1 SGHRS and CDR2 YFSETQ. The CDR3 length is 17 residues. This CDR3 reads CASSYGTPEDLNYGYTF. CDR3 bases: TGCGCCAGCAGCTACGGGACTCCTGAGGACTTAAACTATGGCTACACCTTC.

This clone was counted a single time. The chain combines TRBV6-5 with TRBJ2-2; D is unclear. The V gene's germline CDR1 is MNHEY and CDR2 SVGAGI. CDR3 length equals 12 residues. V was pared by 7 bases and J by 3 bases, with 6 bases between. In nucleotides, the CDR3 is TGTGCCAGCACCCCAGACACCGGGGAGCTGTTTTTT. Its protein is CASTPDTGELFF.

The CDR3 region is CASSPGQGAVTEAFF. The CDR3 bases are TGTGCCAGCTCACCGGGACAGGGGGCAGTCACTGAAGCTTTCTTT. V and J are TRBV18 and TRBJ1-1; 12 positions match TRBD1. This CDR3 has 15 amino acids. CDR1 is KGHSH, CDR2 LQKENI, per germline. J gave up 4 bases and V 3 bases, and 3 bases lay outside the gene matches.

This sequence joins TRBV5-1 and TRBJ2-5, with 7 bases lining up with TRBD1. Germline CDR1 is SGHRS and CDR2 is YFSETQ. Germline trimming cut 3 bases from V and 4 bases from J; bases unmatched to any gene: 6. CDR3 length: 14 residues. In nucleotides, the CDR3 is TGCGCCAGCAGCTCTCCCGGGACAGTAGAGACCCAGTACTTC. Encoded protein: CASSSPGTVETQYF.

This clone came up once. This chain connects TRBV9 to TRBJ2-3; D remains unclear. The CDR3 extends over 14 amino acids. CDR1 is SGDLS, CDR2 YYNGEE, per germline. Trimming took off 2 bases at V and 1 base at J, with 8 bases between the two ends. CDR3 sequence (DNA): TGTGCCAGCAGCGTGATTTGGGGCACAGATACGCAGTATTTT. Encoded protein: CASSVIWGTDTQYF.

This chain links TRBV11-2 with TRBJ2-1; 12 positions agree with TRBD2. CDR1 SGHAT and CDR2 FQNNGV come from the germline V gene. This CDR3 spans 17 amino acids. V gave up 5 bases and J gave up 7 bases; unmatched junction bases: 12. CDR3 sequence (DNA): TGTGCCAGCAGCCCTCGACCTAGCGGGGGGGCCGTTAATGAGCAGTTCTTC. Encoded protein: CASSPRPSGGAVNEQFF. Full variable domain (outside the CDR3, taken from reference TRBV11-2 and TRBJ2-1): EAGVAQSPRYKIIEKRQSVAFWCNPISGHATLYWYQQILGQGPKLLIQFQNNGVVDDSQLPKDRFSAERLKGVDSTLKIQPAKLEDSAVYLCASSPRPSGGAVNEQFFGPGTRLTVL.

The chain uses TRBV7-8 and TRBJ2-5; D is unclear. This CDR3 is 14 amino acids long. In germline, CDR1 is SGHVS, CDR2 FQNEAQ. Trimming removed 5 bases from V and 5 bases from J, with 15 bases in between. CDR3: CASSPSSRRETQYF. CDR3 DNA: TGTGCCAGCAGCCCCTCGTCCCGGCGCGAGACCCAGTACTTC. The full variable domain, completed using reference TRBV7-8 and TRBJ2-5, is GAGVSQSPRYKVAKRGQDVALRCDPISGHVSLFWYQQALGQGPEFLTYFQNEAQLDKSGLPSDRFFAERPEGSVSTLKIQRTQQEDSAVYLCASSPSSRRETQYFGPGTRLLVL.

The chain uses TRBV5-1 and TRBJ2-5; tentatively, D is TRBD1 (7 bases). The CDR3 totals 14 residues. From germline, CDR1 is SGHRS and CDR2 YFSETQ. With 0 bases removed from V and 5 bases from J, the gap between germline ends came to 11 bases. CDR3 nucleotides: TGCGCCAGCAGCTTGGGTTCAGGGGGGGAGACCCAGTACTTC. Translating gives CASSLGSGGETQYF. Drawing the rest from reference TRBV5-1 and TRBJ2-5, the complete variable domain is KAGVTQTPRYLIKTRGQQVTLSCSPISGHRSVSWYQQTPGQGLQFLFEYFSETQRNKGNFPGRFSGRQFSNSRSEMNVSTLELGDSALYLCASSLGSGGETQYFGPGTRLLVL.

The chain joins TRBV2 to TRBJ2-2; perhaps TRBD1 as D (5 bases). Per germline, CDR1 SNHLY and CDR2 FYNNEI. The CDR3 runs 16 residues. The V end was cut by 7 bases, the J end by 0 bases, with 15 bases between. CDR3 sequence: CASKTAGSANTGELFF. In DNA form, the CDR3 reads TGTGCCAGCAAAACGGCAGGGTCCGCGAACACCGGGGAGCTGTTTTTT.

In DNA form, the CDR3 reads TGTGCCAGCAGTAGGGACAGGGAGGCCGAGCAGTACTTC. It codes for CASSRDREAEQYF. The chain links TRBV6-1 to TRBJ2-7; 9 nucleotides agree with TRBD1. This CDR3 has 13 residues. Germline trimming cut 5 bases from V and 6 bases from J; bases unmatched to any gene: 5. The germline CDR1 and CDR2 sequences are MNHNS and SASEGT.

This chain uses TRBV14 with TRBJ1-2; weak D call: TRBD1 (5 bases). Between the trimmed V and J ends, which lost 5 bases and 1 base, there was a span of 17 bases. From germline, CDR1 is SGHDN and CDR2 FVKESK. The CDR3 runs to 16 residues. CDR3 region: CASSSRGSVFNYGYTF. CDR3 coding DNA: TGTGCCAGCAGCTCACGGGGGTCTGTCTTTAACTATGGCTACACCTTC.

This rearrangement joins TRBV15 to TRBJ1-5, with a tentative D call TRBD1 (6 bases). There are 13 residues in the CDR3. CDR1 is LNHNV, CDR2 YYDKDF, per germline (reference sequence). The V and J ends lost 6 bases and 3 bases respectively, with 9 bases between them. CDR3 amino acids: CATRTGINQPQHF. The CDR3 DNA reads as TGTGCCACCAGAACAGGGATCAATCAGCCCCAGCATTTT.

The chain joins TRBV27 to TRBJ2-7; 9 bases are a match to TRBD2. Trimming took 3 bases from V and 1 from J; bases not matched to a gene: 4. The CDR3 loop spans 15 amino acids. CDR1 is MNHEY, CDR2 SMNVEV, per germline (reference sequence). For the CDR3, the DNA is TGTGCCAGCAGTTTTGGGACTAGCCCTTCCTACGAGCAGTACTTC. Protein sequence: CASSFGTSPSYEQYF.

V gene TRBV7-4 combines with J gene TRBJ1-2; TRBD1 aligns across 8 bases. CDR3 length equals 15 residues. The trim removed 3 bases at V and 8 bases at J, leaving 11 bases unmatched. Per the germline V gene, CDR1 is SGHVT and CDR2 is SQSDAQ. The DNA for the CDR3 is TGTGCCAGCAGCTTCCGGGACAGGCCCCGGGGCGGCTACACCTTC. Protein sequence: CASSFRDRPRGGYTF.

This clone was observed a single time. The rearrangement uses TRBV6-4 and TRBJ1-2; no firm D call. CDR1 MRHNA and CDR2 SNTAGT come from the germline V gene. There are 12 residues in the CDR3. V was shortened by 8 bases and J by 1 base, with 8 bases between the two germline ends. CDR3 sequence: CASSPDNYGYTF. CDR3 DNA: TGTGCCAGCTCGCCCGATAACTATGGCTACACCTTC.

The CDR3 bases are TGCAGCGTTCGTGACATGCAGGGCAACTATGGCTACACCTTC. Its protein product is CSVRDMQGNYGYTF. The V and J genes are TRBV29-1 and TRBJ1-2; weak D call: TRBD1 (5 bases). V was trimmed by 5 bases and J by 2 bases, leaving 15 bases between them. CDR3 length equals 14 residues. The germline gives CDR1 SQVTM, CDR2 ANQGSEA.

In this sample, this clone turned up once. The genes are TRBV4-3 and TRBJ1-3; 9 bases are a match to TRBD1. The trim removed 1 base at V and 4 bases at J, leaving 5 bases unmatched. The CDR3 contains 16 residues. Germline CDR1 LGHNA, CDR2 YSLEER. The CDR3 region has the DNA TGCGCCAGCAGCCAAGCAGGGACAGGGTCGGGAAACACCATATATTTT. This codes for CASSQAGTGSGNTIYF.

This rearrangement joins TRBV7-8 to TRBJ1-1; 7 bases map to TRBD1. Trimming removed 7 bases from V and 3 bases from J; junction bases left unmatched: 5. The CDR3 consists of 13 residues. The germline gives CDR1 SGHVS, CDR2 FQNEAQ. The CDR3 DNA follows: TGTGCCAGCACCGGACAGGATTACACTGAAGCTTTCTTT. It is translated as CASTGQDYTEAFF.

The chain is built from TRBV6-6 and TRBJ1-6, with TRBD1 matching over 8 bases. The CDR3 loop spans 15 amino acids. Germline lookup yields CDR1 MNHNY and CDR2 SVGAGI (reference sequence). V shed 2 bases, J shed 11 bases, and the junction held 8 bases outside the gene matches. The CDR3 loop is CASSYGGQGLTPLHF. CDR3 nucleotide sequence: TGTGCCAGCAGTTACGGTGGACAGGGACTGACACCCCTCCACTTT.

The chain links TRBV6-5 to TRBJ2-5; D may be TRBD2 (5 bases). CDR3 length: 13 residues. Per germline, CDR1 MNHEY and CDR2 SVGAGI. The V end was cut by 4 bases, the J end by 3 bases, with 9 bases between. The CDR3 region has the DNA TGTGCCAGCAGTTTCACTAGAGAAGAGACCCAGTACTTC. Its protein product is CASSFTREETQYF.

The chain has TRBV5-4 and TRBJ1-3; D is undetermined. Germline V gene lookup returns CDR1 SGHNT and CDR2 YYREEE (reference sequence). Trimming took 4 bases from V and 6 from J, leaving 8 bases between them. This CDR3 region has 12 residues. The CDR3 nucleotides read TGTGCCAGCAGCCGAGACTCAAACACCATATATTTT. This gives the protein CASSRDSNTIYF.

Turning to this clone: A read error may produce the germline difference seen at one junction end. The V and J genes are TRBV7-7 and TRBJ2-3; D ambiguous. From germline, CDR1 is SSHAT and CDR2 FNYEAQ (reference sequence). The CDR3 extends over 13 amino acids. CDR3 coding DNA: TGTGCTAGCAGCAAAACCCGCACAGATACGCAGTATTTT. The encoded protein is CASSKTRTDTQYF.

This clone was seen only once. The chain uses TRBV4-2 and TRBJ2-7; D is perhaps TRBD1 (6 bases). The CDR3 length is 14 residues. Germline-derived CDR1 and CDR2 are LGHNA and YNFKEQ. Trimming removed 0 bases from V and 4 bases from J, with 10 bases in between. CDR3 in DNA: TGTGCCAGCAGCCAAGAGTTCCAGGGGTACGAGCAGTACTTC. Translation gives CASSQEFQGYEQYF.

Written as DNA, the CDR3 is TGTGCCAGCAGCCCTAGCGGGGGGATAGAGCAGTTCTTC. It codes for CASSPSGGIEQFF. The chain combines TRBV11-2 with TRBJ2-1, with TRBD2 identical over 11 bases. V dropped 5 bases and J dropped 10; count of bases not matched to a gene: 4. In germline, CDR1 is SGHAT, CDR2 FQNNGV. This CDR3 is built from 13 residues.

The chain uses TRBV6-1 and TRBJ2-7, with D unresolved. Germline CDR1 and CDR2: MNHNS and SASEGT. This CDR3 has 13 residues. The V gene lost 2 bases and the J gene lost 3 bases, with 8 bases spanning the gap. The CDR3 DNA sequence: TGTGCCAGCAGTGAATCGCGGATCTACGAGCAGTACTTC. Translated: CASSESRIYEQYF.

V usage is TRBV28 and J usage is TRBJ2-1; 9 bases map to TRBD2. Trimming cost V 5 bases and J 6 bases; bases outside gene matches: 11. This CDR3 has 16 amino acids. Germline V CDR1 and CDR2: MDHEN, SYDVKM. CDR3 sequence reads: CASSPLSGGRGNEQFF. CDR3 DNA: TGTGCCAGCAGTCCACTTAGCGGGGGCCGGGGCAATGAGCAGTTCTTC.

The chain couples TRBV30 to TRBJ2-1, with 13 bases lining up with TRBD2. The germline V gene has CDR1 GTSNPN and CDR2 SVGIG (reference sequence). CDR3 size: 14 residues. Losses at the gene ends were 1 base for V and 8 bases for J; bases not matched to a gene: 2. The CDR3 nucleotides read TGTGCCTGGAGTGGACTAGCGGGGGGCTATGAGCAGTTCTTC. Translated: CAWSGLAGGYEQFF.